The sequence of this T cell receptor (beta chain) was determined in a study of regulatory T cells in long-lasting Graves disease. Indicated time point: newly diagnosed GD, antithyroid drugs for less than 3 months. The TCR library was made from RNA extracted from PBMCs. Trimming left V 1 base short and J 0 bases short, with 8 bases between. Germline loops: CDR1 SNHLY, CDR2 FYNNEI. This CDR3 is built from 15 residues. This clonotype was observed many times. To make TCR beta libraries, researchers used iRepertoire HTBI primers and Arm-PCR of CDR3 regions. TCRdb passed the multiplex PCR reads through MiXCR, listing each CDR3 protein once. Of a few hundred thousand distinct CDR3 sequences in the sample, over 15% were seen once. This sample also appeared in a second study, on T cells in Graves' hyperthyroidism and ophthalmopathy. Per that study: Ophthalmopathy cases were set apart from stable hyperthyroidism by a 13 V-J model. Onset of ophthalmopathy came a median approximately 6.9 months after the model predicted it.

Material: peripheral blood mononuclear cells (PBMCs), obtained at new diagnosis, from a patient treated with antithyroid drugs. This TCR was recovered from a middle-aged man with Graves disease. V and J are TRBV2 and TRBJ2-3; unclear D gene. The CDR3 region is CASSEGYSSTDTQYF. CDR3 nucleotide sequence: TGTGCCAGCAGTGAAGGCTACAGTAGCACAGATACGCAGTATTTT.